One T cell receptor beta chain is described in this entry. Antigen: not known. These data belong to a study of CD8+ T cells in alopecia areata. Study in general: It was oral tofacitinib, at 5 to 10 mg twice daily, that treated patients received. Whole-study findings and limits: Compared with normal scalp, lesional scalp had higher clonality and more expanded CD8+ clones.

Investigators isolated RNA and reverse transcribed it into cDNA to act as the sequencing template. The data were produced by immunoSEQ multiplex PCR, yet TCRdb's version contains in-frame clones alone and is incomplete. This sample has approximately 59,000 clones, with 45% to 55% found just once. Germline values: CDR1 MNHEY, CDR2 SVGAGI. With 5 bases clipped from V and 2 bases from J, the junction kept 9 bases outside the gene matches. The CDR3 runs 15 residues. The receptor comes from a human donor with alopecia areata. This chain links TRBV6-5 with TRBJ2-7; 7 nucleotides agree with TRBD1. Specimen: CD8+ T cells sorted from blood, collected at week 0. The CDR3 DNA is TGTGCCAGCAGTGTAACTACAGGGGCCCCCTACGAGCAGTACTTC. Protein sequence: CASSVTTGAPYEQYF.